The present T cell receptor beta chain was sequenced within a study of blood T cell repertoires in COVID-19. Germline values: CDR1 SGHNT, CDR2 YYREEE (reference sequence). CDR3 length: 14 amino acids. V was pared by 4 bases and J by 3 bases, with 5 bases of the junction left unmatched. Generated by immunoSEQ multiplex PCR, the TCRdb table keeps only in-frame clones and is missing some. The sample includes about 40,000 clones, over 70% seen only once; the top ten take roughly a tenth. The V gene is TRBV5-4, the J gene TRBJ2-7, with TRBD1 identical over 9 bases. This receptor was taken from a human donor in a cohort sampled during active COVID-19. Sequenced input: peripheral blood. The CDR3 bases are TGTGCCAGCAGCCATACGGGACAGGGCTACGAGCAGTACTTC. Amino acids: CASSHTGQGYEQYF.